These 11 T cell receptor beta chains were all obtained from the same sample, sequenced in a study of neoadjuvant nivolumab and ipilimumab in lung cancer. Some clones are missing from TCRdb's copy, which holds only in-frame ones; the method was immunoSEQ multiplex PCR. The profile shows approximately 29,000 clones, 83% of them singletons. This material consisted of tumor tissue, taken after neoadjuvant nivolumab, alone or with ipilimumab, at or shortly before surgery. The receptor source for this set is an adult with non-small cell lung cancer.

This chain connects TRBV18 to TRBJ1-6; no clear D gene. CDR3 length equals 12 residues. Germline CDR1 reads KGHSH; CDR2 reads LQKENI. V lost 5 bases and J lost 9, with 8 bases in between. The CDR3 loop reads CASSSDGSPLHF. CDR3 coding DNA: TGTGCCAGCTCATCAGATGGTTCACCCCTCCACTTT.

The chain employs TRBV29-1 and TRBJ2-2; the D is unclear. V lost 5 bases and J 2 bases, leaving 18 bases between the germline ends. The CDR3 covers 16 residues. Germline V gene sequence: CDR1 SQVTM, CDR2 ANQGSEA. The chain's CDR3 is CSVPRRAPPNTGELFF. For the CDR3, the DNA is TGCAGCGTTCCCCGTAGGGCACCGCCCAACACCGGGGAGCTGTTTTTT.

The chain uses TRBV29-1 and TRBJ2-7, with 9 bases aligning to TRBD1. The CDR3 spans 13 residues. Germline V gene sequence: CDR1 SQVTM, CDR2 ANQGSEA. The junction had 4 bases not matched to a gene; V was cut back by 4 bases and J by 3 bases. The CDR3 loop reads CSVVGTGHYEQYF. CDR3 DNA: TGCAGCGTTGTCGGGACAGGGCACTACGAGCAGTACTTC.

This clone turned up a few times. V usage is TRBV27 and J usage is TRBJ2-7, with 7 bases aligning to TRBD1. Trimming took 7 bases from V and 4 from J; bases not matched to a gene: 7. Germline loops: CDR1 MNHEY, CDR2 SMNVEV (reference sequence). CDR3 length: 13 amino acids. The DNA for the CDR3 is TGTGCCAGCACTACAGGGGTTGGGTACGAGCAGTACTTC. It specifies CASTTGVGYEQYF.

This clone appeared once. This rearrangement joins TRBV11-2 to TRBJ1-6, with D possibly TRBD1 on 5 matching bases. In germline, CDR1 is SGHAT, CDR2 FQNNGV. V lost 0 bases, J lost 8 bases, and 5 bases lay in between. This CDR3 is built from 13 residues. The CDR3 DNA reads TGTGCCAGCAGCTTAGAGGGGCATTCACCCCTCCACTTT. Its translation: CASSLEGHSPLHF.

The CDR3 spells CASDGTSGNEKLFF. Here the CDR3 DNA reads TGTGCCAGCGACGGTACGTCGGGTAATGAAAAACTGTTTTTT. The chain carries TRBV2 and TRBJ1-4; D unclear. This CDR3 has 14 residues. V dropped 8 bases and J dropped 4 bases, with 14 bases sitting between them. Germline V CDR1 and CDR2: SNHLY, FYNNEI. The full variable domain, its missing parts supplied by reference TRBV2 and TRBJ1-4, is EPEVTQTPSHQVTQMGQEVILRCVPISNHLYFYWYRQILGQKVEFLVSFYNNEISEKSEIFDDQFSVERPDGSNFTLKIRSTKLEDSAMYFCASDGTSGNEKLFFGSGTQLSVL.

There are a few counts of this clone. The chain joins TRBV7-2 to TRBJ2-7; TRBD2 matches at 11 bases. The CDR3 loop spans 15 amino acids. Germline CDR1 SGHTA, CDR2 FQGNSA. V gave up 1 base and J gave up 3 bases; unmatched junction bases: 2. CDR3 in amino acids: CASSLDTSGSYEQYF. The CDR3 bases are TGTGCCAGCAGCTTAGATACTAGCGGGAGCTACGAGCAGTACTTC. Filled out from reference TRBV7-2 and TRBJ2-7, the complete variable domain reads GAGVSQSPSNKVTEKGKDVELRCDPISGHTALYWYRQSLGQGLEFLIYFQGNSAPDKSGLPSDRFSAERTGGSVSTLTIQRTQQEDSAVYLCASSLDTSGSYEQYFGPGTRLTVT.

The chain joins TRBV30 to TRBJ2-1; 12 nucleotides line up with TRBD1. From germline, CDR1 is GTSNPN and CDR2 SVGIG (reference sequence). The ends lost 6 bases at V and 7 bases at J; junction bases unmatched: 7. CDR3 size: 14 residues. The CDR3 DNA reads as TGTGCCTGCCAGGGACAGGGGGCCTGGAATGAGCAGTTCTTC. Translating it yields CACQGQGAWNEQFF. The whole variable domain, filled in from reference TRBV30 and TRBJ2-1, reads SQTIHQWPATLVQPVGSPLSLECTVEGTSNPNLYWYRQAAGRGLQLLFYSVGIGQISSEVPQNLSASRPQDRQFILSSKKLLLSDSGFYLCACQGQGAWNEQFFGPGTRLTVL.

The chain is built from TRBV5-1 and TRBJ1-1; 7 bases agree with TRBD1. V was pared by 4 bases and J by 5 bases, with 5 bases of the junction left unmatched. This CDR3 is built from 13 residues. Germline CDR1 and CDR2: SGHRS and YFSETQ. CDR3 amino acids: CASSDQGGTEAFF. CDR3 coding DNA: TGCGCCAGCAGCGACCAGGGGGGGACTGAAGCTTTCTTT.

The chain carries TRBV15 and TRBJ1-4; 9 nucleotides align to TRBD1. V trimming: 2 bases; J trimming: 8 bases; junction bases outside the gene matches: 6. Germline V gene data show CDR1 as LNHNV and CDR2 as YYDKDF (reference sequence). CDR3 length equals 15 residues. The DNA of the CDR3 is TGTGCCACCAGCAGACAGGGACAGGGAGGCGAAAAACTGTTTTTT. It encodes CATSRQGQGGEKLFF.

The V and J genes are TRBV27 and TRBJ1-2, with 7 nucleotides matching TRBD1. Germline assignment: CDR1 MNHEY and CDR2 SMNVEV (reference sequence). V lost 5 bases and J lost 3; bases outside the gene matches: 6. The CDR3 contains 14 residues. The CDR3 loop reads CASSDRDSYYGYTF. CDR3 nucleotides: TGTGCCAGCAGTGACCGGGACAGCTACTATGGCTACACCTTC.